This TCR beta chain appears in the sequencing data of a study of T cell changes during pregnancy in multiple sclerosis. CDR3 length: 13 residues. V was trimmed by 3 bases and J by 4 bases, leaving 10 bases between them. Germline CDR1 is SGDLS and CDR2 is YYNGEE. The table came from immunoSEQ multiplex PCR; TCRdb's copy has only in-frame clones and leaves some out. The sample lists tens of thousands of clones; under 95% were seen once. This clonotype was obtained from a female donor with multiple sclerosis, enrolled in a pregnancy study. The V gene is TRBV9, the J gene TRBJ1-2; D perhaps matches TRBD1 (5 bases). The sequenced sample was CD8+ T cells from peripheral blood mononuclear cells, obtained in the second trimester of pregnancy. The CDR3 here is CASSADSFYGYTF. CDR3 nucleotide sequence: TGTGCCAGCAGCGCAGACAGCTTCTATGGCTACACCTTC.